This record looks at one TCR beta chain sequence and its context. This sample is drawn from a study of long-term antiretroviral therapy in people with HIV. immunoSEQ v3.0 was run at survey level. The data were produced by immunoSEQ multiplex PCR, yet TCRdb's version contains in-frame clones alone and is incomplete. The sample has tens of thousands of clones; around 84% are singletons. Each donor had at least one pre-ART and at least two post-ART PBMC samples. Each HIV participant was treated in the United States. V shed 2 bases and J 5 bases; nucleotides not matched to a gene: 12. This CDR3 is built from 17 residues. CDR1 is SGDLS, CDR2 YYNGEE, per germline.

This clonotype originated in a man aged 30 to 45 with HIV. This specimen consisted of unsorted PBMCs, obtained around 6 years after starting antiretroviral therapy. The chain has TRBV9 and TRBJ2-3; TRBD2 aligns across 9 bases. In DNA, the CDR3 is TGTGCCAGCAGCGTCGGAGGCGGGAGGGCCAGCGAAGATACGCAGTATTTT. Residues: CASSVGGGRASEDTQYF.